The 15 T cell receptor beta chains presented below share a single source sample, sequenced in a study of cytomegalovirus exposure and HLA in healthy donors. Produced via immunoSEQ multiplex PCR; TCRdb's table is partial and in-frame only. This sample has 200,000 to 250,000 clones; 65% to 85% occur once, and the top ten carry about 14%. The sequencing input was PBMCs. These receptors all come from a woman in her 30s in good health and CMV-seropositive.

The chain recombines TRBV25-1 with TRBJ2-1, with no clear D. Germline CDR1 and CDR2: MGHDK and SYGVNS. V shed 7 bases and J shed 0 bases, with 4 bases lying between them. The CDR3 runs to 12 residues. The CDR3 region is CASKYSYNEQFF. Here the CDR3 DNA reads TGTGCCAGCAAATACTCCTACAATGAGCAGTTCTTC.

DNA of the CDR3: TGTGCCAGCAGCGCCCTTGTGGGGACCAACAATGAGCAGTTCTTC. This encodes CASSALVGTNNEQFF. The chain combines TRBV9 with TRBJ2-1; D assignment may be TRBD1 or TRBD2 (5 bases each). V was clipped by 3 bases and J by 5 bases, with 15 bases between them. Germline V gene lookup returns CDR1 SGDLS and CDR2 YYNGEE. The CDR3 spans 15 residues.

The CDR3 spells CASSPPGQHNEQFF. As DNA, the CDR3 is TGTGCCAGCAGCCCCCCGGGACAGCACAATGAGCAGTTCTTC. The chain carries TRBV7-9 and TRBJ2-1, with TRBD1 identical over 7 bases. Germline assignment: CDR1 SEHNR and CDR2 FQNEAQ (reference sequence). This CDR3 has 14 amino acids. V lost 5 bases, J lost 5 bases, and 6 bases stayed unmatched.

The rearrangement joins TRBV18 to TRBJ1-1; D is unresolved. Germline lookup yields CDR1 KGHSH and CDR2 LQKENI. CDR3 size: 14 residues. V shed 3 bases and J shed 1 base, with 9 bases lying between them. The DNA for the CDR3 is TGTGCCAGCTCACCTAATACGAGGAACACTGAAGCTTTCTTT. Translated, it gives CASSPNTRNTEAFF.

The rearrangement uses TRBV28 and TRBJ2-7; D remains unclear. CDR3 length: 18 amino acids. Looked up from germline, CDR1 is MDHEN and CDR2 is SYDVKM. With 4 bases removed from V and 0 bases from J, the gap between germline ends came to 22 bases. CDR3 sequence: CASSSPPWRVGSSYEQYF. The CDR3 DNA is TGTGCCAGCAGTTCCCCCCCGTGGAGAGTAGGGTCCTCCTACGAGCAGTACTTC. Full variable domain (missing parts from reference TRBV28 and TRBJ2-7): DVKVTQSSRYLVKRTGEKVFLECVQDMDHENMFWYRQDPGLGLRLIYFSYDVKMKEKGDIPEGYSVSREKKERFSLILESASTNQTSMYLCASSSPPWRVGSSYEQYFGPGTRLTVT.

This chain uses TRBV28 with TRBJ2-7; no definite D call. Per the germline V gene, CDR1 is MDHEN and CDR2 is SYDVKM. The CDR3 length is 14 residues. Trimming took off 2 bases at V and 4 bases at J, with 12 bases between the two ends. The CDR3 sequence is CASSLNQDPYEQYF. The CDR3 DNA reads TGTGCCAGCAGTTTAAACCAGGACCCATACGAGCAGTACTTC.

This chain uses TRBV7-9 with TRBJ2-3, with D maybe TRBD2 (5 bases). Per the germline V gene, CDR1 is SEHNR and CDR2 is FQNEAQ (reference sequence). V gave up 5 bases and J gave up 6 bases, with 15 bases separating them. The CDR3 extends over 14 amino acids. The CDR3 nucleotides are TGTGCCAGCAGCCCCCGTCTCCGCGGGGATACGCAGTATTTT. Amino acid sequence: CASSPRLRGDTQYF.

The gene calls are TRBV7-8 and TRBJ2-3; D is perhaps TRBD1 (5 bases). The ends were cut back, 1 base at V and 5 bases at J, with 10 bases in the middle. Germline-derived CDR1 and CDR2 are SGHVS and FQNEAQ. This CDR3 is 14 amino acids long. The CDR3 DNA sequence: TGTGCCAGCAGCTTAGGGGGCAGAGAAGATACGCAGTATTTT. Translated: CASSLGGREDTQYF.

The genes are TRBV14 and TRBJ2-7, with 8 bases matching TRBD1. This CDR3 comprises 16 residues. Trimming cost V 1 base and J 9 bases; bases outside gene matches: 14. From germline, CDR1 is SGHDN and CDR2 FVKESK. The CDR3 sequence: CASSQVPGGLGNGQYF. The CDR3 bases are TGTGCCAGCAGCCAAGTCCCAGGGGGCCTCGGTAATGGGCAGTACTTC.

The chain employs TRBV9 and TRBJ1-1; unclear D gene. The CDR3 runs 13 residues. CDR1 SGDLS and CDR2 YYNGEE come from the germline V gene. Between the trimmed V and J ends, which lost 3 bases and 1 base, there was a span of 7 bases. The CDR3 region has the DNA TGTGCCAGCAGCGGGATGAGGAACACTGAAGCTTTCTTT. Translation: CASSGMRNTEAFF.

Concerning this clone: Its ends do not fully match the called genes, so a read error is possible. The CDR3, as DNA: TGCGCCAGCAGGTTGGAGGCTAGCGGCTCCTACGAGCAGTACTTC. Translating it yields CASRLEASGSYEQYF. The chain employs TRBV5-1 and TRBJ2-7; 7 bases fit TRBD2. Germline V gives CDR1 SGHRS, CDR2 YFSETQ. The CDR3 covers 15 residues.

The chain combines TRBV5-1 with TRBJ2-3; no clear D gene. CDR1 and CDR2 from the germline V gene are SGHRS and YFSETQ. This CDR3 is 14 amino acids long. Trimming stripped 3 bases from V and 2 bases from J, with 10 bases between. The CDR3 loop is CASSYQPNTDTQYF. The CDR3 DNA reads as TGCGCCAGCAGCTACCAACCGAACACAGATACGCAGTATTTT.

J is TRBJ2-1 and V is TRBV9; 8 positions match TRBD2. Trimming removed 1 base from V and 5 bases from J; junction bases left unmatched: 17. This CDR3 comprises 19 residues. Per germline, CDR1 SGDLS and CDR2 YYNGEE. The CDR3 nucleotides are TGTGCCAGCAGCGTATTCGGCGGAACGGGAGGGCCATTGAACAATGAGCAGTTCTTC. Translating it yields CASSVFGGTGGPLNNEQFF.

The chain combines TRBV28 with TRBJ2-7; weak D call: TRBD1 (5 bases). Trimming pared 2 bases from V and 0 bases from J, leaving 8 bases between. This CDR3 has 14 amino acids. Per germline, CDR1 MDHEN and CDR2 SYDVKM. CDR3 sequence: CASSLPDSSYEQYF. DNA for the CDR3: TGTGCCAGCAGTTTACCTGACAGCTCCTACGAGCAGTACTTC.

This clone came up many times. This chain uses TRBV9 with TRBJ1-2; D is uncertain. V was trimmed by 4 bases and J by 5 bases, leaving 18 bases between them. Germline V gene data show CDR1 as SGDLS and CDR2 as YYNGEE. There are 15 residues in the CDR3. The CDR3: CASSSLGLRGYGYTF. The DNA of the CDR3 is TGTGCCAGCAGCTCTCTAGGTCTAAGAGGGTATGGCTACACCTTC.